This T cell receptor beta chain was obtained from a study of T cell repertoires in cytomegalovirus infection (dated by TCRdb to between 2017 and 2020). Context from the whole study: Donor HLA type was relevant to the analysis, because carriage of CMV infection together with the matching HLA type was indicated by public TCR beta signatures. The study at large found these results: The ex vivo response was dominated by HLA-C-restricted CMV-specific TCR beta clonotypes, which also provided the single most frequent clonotype in two of eight donors. In both this cohort and an independent cohort of more than 350 donors, the cumulative frequency of public TCR beta family members distinguished carriers of CMV infection plus the relevant HLA type.

Sequencing took place on an Illumina HiSeq 1500. The public reads were reprocessed in TCRdb via fastp at Q25 and MiXCR, keeping in-frame beta chains. A single entry per CDR3 protein holds the most common genes and DNA from its merged rows. Counted in this sample were some 700,000 distinct CDR3 sequences; 35% of them appeared once. 2.5% to 3% of the sample is in the top ten clones. Looking up the germline V gene yields CDR1 SGHDT and CDR2 YYEEEE. V is clipped by 0 bases and J by 8 bases, and the sequence between their germline boundaries is 11 bases long. The CDR3 holds 13 amino acids from the cysteine to the phenylalanine. Only the CDR3 portion is preserved as DNA: 39 bases, with reading frame beginning at the first base. There are a few counts of this clonotype. The antigen it binds to is not known. No clone much larger than this one lies a single base away; base qualities are absent.

Sequences were obtained from PBMCs. The chain is encoded by TRBV5-6 joined to TRBJ1-1, with the D segment identity uncertain. This TCR came from a human donor in good health (CMV status not recorded). Some clones in this sample may be carry-over from other donors' samples. This receptor carries the CDR3 CASSLDGTGEAFF. The DNA sequence is as follows: TGTGCCAGCAGCTTGGACGGTACGGGGGAAGCTTTCTTT.